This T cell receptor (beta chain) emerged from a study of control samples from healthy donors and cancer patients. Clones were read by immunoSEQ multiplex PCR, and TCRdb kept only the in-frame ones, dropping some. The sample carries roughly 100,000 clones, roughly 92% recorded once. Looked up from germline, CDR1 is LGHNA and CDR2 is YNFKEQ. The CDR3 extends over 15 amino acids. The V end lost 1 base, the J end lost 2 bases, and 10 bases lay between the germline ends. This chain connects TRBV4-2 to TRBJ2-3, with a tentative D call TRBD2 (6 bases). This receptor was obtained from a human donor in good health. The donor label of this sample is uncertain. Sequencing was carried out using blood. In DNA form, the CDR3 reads TGTGCCAGCAGCCAAGGACTAGAACACACAGATACGCAGTATTTT. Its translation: CASSQGLEHTDTQYF.